The text below deals with one T cell receptor beta chain. Antigen specificity is unknown. RNA was extracted from bulk tissue without any cell sorting. The data originate from a study of tumor and adjacent non-tumor tissue in lung cancer. Study findings and constraints: Higher tumor TCR diversity was associated with shorter survival.

CDR3 length: 15 residues. V was pared by 6 bases and J by 4 bases, with 19 bases between. The germline gives CDR1 SGHNT, CDR2 YENEEA. A modified ARM-PCR protocol with three rounds of nested PCR amplified TCRbeta. One entry per CDR3 protein, called by TCRdb with MiXCR from the multiplex PCR reads. The sample lists around 200,000 distinct CDR3 sequences; 71% were seen once. Material for sequencing was lung tumor tissue. This sequence joins TRBV11-3 and TRBJ2-7; D may correspond to TRBD1 or TRBD2 (6 bases each). The source is a man aged 55 to 69 with non-small cell lung cancer. The CDR3 here is CASSHQAGDFYEQYF. CDR3 sequence (DNA): TGTGCCAGCAGTCATCAGGCAGGGGACTTTTACGAGCAGTACTTC.